The 4 T cell receptor beta chains listed next were all sequenced from one sample in a study of OX40 agonist ivuxolimab in advanced cancers. The assay was immunoSEQ multiplex PCR, and TCRdb's table has in-frame clones only and misses some. The sample contains 15,000 to 20,000 clones, around 82% of which appear only once. Sequences were derived from CD4+ or CD8+ T cells sorted from blood, sampled in a trial of the OX40 agonist ivuxolimab. These receptors all come from an adult with an advanced solid tumor such as melanoma, head and neck, liver or kidney cancer.

This chain uses TRBV5-1 with TRBJ1-4; 9 bases are a match to TRBD1. Losses at the gene ends were 5 bases for V and 4 bases for J; bases not matched to a gene: 3. The CDR3 has 14 residues. Germline V gene sequence: CDR1 SGHRS, CDR2 YFSETQ. The CDR3 DNA follows: TGCGCCAGCAGGAGGGGACAGGGTAATGAAAAACTGTTTTTT. Protein: CASRRGQGNEKLFF.

This chain links TRBV5-5 with TRBJ1-5, with TRBD1 matching 11 bases. The CDR3 is made up of 18 amino acids. After removal of 5 bases from V and 0 bases from J, the junction contained 10 bases not matched to a gene. Germline V lookup: CDR1 SGHKS, CDR2 YYEKEE (reference sequence). CDR3 sequence (DNA): TGTGCCAGCAGTTACGGACAGGGGGCCGGTAATAGCAATCAGCCCCAGCATTTT. It yields the protein CASSYGQGAGNSNQPQHF. Supplemented by reference TRBV5-5 and TRBJ1-5, the full variable domain reads DAGVTQSPTHLIKTRGQQVTLRCSPISGHKSVSWYQQVLGQGPQFIFQYYEKEERGRGNFPDRFSARQFPNYSSELNVNALLLGDSALYLCASSYGQGAGNSNQPQHFGDGTRLSIL.

The chain couples TRBV29-1 to TRBJ1-1; TRBD1 matches at 9 bases. Germline values: CDR1 SQVTM, CDR2 ANQGSEA. Trimming at V came to 7 bases and at J to 7 bases, leaving 7 bases not matched to a gene. The CDR3 loop spans 12 amino acids. Here the CDR3 DNA reads TGCAGCGCCTCAGGGGACAGGGTTGAAGCTTTCTTT. It yields the protein CSASGDRVEAFF.

The rearrangement links TRBV6-5 to TRBJ1-1; D unclear. Germline CDR1 MNHEY, CDR2 SVGAGI. The V end was cut by 8 bases, the J end by 2 bases, with 12 bases between. The CDR3 is 13 residues long. The CDR3: CASAVGINTEAFF. CDR3 DNA sequence: TGTGCCAGCGCTGTAGGGATTAACACTGAAGCTTTCTTT.